This T cell receptor (beta chain) was identified in a study of regulatory T cells in long-lasting Graves disease. Study summary: Duration of antithyroid drug therapy among newly diagnosed Graves' patients was under 3 months. Regarding the study as a whole: Persistent disease preferred TRBV28, TRBJ1-2 and TRBJ2-5.

Trimming took 6 bases from V and 2 from J; bases not matched to a gene: 6. Germline lookup yields CDR1 SNHLY and CDR2 FYNNEI. The CDR3 runs 15 residues. This clonotype has ten or more counts. Its antigen is not known. Researchers made TCR beta libraries by using iRepertoire HTBI primers and running Arm-PCR on CDR3 regions. From the multiplex PCR reads, TCRdb called clonotypes with MiXCR, one entry per CDR3 protein. The sample includes about 540,000 distinct CDR3 sequences, about 13% of them seen just once. Regarding time point: newly diagnosed GD, antithyroid drugs for less than 3 months. Making the TCR library involved RNA that had been extracted from PBMCs. Criteria from the American Thyroid Association guidelines were applied to diagnose Graves' disease. The sample was also reused in another study, on T cells in Graves' hyperthyroidism and ophthalmopathy. According to that study: Most expanded thyroid clonotypes above 0.001 also appeared in blood.

Sequences were derived from peripheral blood mononuclear cells (PBMCs), sampled at new diagnosis, from a patient treated with antithyroid drugs. This receptor was taken from a man aged 30 to 39 with Graves disease. The V and J genes are TRBV2 and TRBJ2-7; 11 bases are shared with TRBD2. CDR3 sequence (DNA): TGTGCCAGCAGGAATATAGCGGGAGGGCCCTACGAGCAGTACTTC. It translates to CASRNIAGGPYEQYF.